A selection of T cell receptor beta chains follows, all from one sample in a study of blood T cells in healthy people across ages. In TCRdb, the 5' RACE reads were re-called with MiXCR into one record per CDR3 protein. The sample lists 850,000 to 1,000,000 distinct CDR3 sequences, roughly 43% occurring once. The sequenced sample consisted of blood. The receptors were sampled from a man aged 25 to 40 in good health. The CDR3 runs from the conserved cysteine through the conserved F or W. D genes are given only for firm matches. The size entry is marked missing in some rows and otherwise reads once, few, many or a size class.

D	J	V	size	CDR3	DNA
TRBD2	TRBJ2-5	TRBV11-2	-	CASSLGRTSGGYQETQYF	TGTGCCAGCAGCTTAGGGAGGACTAGCGGGGGGTACCAAGAGACCCAGTACTTC
TRBD1	TRBJ2-1	TRBV6-2/TRBV6-3	few	CASSYPTDRGFYNEQFF	TGTGCCAGCAGTTACCCCACGGACAGGGGATTCTACAATGAGCAGTTCTTC
TRBD1	TRBJ1-4	TRBV4-2	-	CASSQDQGQGREKLFF	TGTGCCAGCAGCCAAGATCAAGGACAGGGGCGTGAAAAACTGTTTTTT
-	TRBJ2-2	TRBV9	many	CASSVVGTGELFF	TGTGCCAGCAGCGTAGTAGGGACCGGGGAGCTGTTTTTT
-	TRBJ1-4	TRBV11-2	few	CASSLIPATNEKLFF	TGTGCCAGCAGCTTAATCCCCGCAACTAATGAAAAACTGTTTTTT
TRBD2	TRBJ2-3	TRBV12-3/TRBV12-4	-	CASRATSGSTDTQYF	TGTGCCAGCAGGGCGACTAGCGGGAGCACAGATACGCAGTATTTT
TRBD1	TRBJ1-1	TRBV11-2	-	CASSFGTGGTEAFF	TGTGCCAGCAGCTTTGGGACAGGGGGTACTGAAGCTTTCTTT
-	TRBJ2-3	TRBV9	-	CASQKQGTSTDTQYF	TGTGCCAGTCAGAAACAGGGCACTAGCACAGATACGCAGTATTTT
-	TRBJ2-6	TRBV20-1	-	CSASFGGPSGANVLTF	TGCAGTGCTAGTTTCGGCGGGCCCTCTGGGGCCAACGTCCTGACTTTC
TRBD1	TRBJ2-3	TRBV4-2	few	CASSLPTGGSTDTQYF	TGTGCCAGCAGCCTACCGACAGGGGGGAGCACAGATACGCAGTATTTT
TRBD1	TRBJ2-6	TRBV24-1	few	CATSEGQSLSHVLTF	TGTGCCACCAGTGAGGGACAGTCCCTTTCCCACGTCCTGACTTTC
TRBD2	TRBJ2-7	TRBV10-3	-	CAISEQLAGSYEQYF	TGTGCCATCAGTGAGCAACTAGCGGGTTCCTACGAGCAGTACTTC
-	TRBJ1-6	TRBV4-2	-	CASSQDPGEASSYNSPLHF	TGTGCCAGCAGCCAAGATCCGGGAGAAGCGAGCTCCTATAATTCACCCCTCCACTTT
-	TRBJ2-3	TRBV20-1	few	CSAPAAELWTQYF	TGCAGTGCCCCGGCGGCTGAGCTTTGGACGCAGTATTTT
-	TRBJ2-7	TRBV5-1	few	CASSYGSGIEQYF	TGCGCCAGCAGCTATGGCAGCGGTATCGAGCAGTACTTC
-	TRBJ1-1	TRBV27	-	CASSLWGSDTEAFF	TGTGCCAGCTCCCTATGGGGCTCGGACACTGAAGCTTTCTTT
-	TRBJ2-7	TRBV7-8	-	CASSGYGASYEQYF	TGTGCCAGCAGCGGGTACGGCGCGTCCTACGAGCAGTACTTC
-	TRBJ1-1	TRBV28	-	CASSLDGVPSQAFF	TGTGCCAGCAGTCTTGACGGGGTCCCAAGTCAAGCTTTCTTT
TRBD1	TRBJ1-4	TRBV7-9	-	CASSSKQGAHEKLFF	TGTGCCAGCAGCTCAAAACAGGGGGCGCATGAAAAACTGTTTTTT
-	TRBJ2-3	TRBV12-3/TRBV12-4	-	CASSTVAGRYTDTQYF	TGTGCCAGCAGTACCGTCGCGGGGAGGTACACAGATACGCAGTATTTT
-	TRBJ2-1	TRBV7-2	-	CASSFTLSSYNEQFF	TGTGCCAGCAGCTTCACATTGAGCTCCTACAATGAGCAGTTCTTC
TRBD1	TRBJ1-2	TRBV2	few	CASSDSLDRASYGYTF	TGTGCCAGCAGTGACAGTCTGGACAGGGCTTCCTATGGCTACACCTTC
TRBD1	TRBJ1-5	TRBV13	-	CASTRGGNEQPQHF	TGTGCCAGCACGCGAGGGGGCAATGAACAGCCCCAGCATTTT
TRBD1	TRBJ2-5	TRBV5-1	-	CASRLQTGDQETQYF	TGCGCCAGCAGATTACAAACAGGGGACCAAGAGACCCAGTACTTC
-	TRBJ1-5	TRBV25-1	-	CASSEFDSHQPQHF	TGTGCCAGCAGTGAATTTGACAGTCATCAGCCCCAGCATTTT
TRBD1	TRBJ2-7	TRBV4-2	few	CASSQDRTGQGLYEQYF	TGTGCCAGCAGCCAAGATCGAACGGGACAGGGGTTGTACGAGCAGTACTTC
TRBD1	TRBJ1-4	TRBV27	-	CASSQGEPATNEKLFF	TGTGCCAGCAGTCAGGGGGAACCTGCAACTAATGAAAAACTGTTTTTT
TRBD1	TRBJ2-1	TRBV29-1	-	CSVRPGTADLDEQFF	TGCAGCGTCCGTCCCGGGACAGCCGATTTGGATGAGCAGTTCTTC
TRBD1	TRBJ1-2	TRBV27	-	CASRNTGAYGYTF	TGTGCCAGCAGAAACACAGGGGCCTATGGCTACACCTTC
TRBD2	TRBJ2-7	TRBV7-2	-	CASSWVLAGPYEQYF	TGTGCCAGCAGCTGGGTACTAGCGGGTCCCTACGAGCAGTACTTC
-	TRBJ1-2	TRBV5-5	-	CASRPTGTEIYGYTF	TGTGCCAGCAGACCAACCGGGACGGAGATCTATGGCTACACCTTC
TRBD1	TRBJ2-7	TRBV3-1	-	CASSQRVGGNEQYF	TGTGCCAGCAGCCAAAGGGTAGGGGGCAACGAGCAGTACTTC
TRBD2	TRBJ2-7	TRBV28	-	CASNKSGKDYEQYF	TGTGCCAGCAACAAAAGCGGGAAAGACTACGAGCAGTACTTC
-	TRBJ1-1	TRBV7-2	-	CASSLAVGGQAEAFF	TGTGCCAGCAGCTTAGCAGTGGGGGGGCAGGCTGAAGCTTTCTTT
-	TRBJ2-5	TRBV30	-	CAWMMDEETQYF	TGTGCCTGGATGATGGACGAGGAGACCCAGTACTTC